This passage covers 20 T cell receptor beta chains from one sample sequenced in a study of blood T cell repertoires in COVID-19. This table comes from immunoSEQ multiplex PCR, and its TCRdb copy is limited to in-frame clones, with some not included. The table shows roughly 250,000 clones, with over 70% occurring only once. The source material was peripheral blood. The receptor source for this set is a man between 40 and 49 years old with active or convalescent COVID-19.

This clone was seen only a few times. The chain has TRBV21-1 and TRBJ1-1; the table's D call, TRBD1, has no DNA check behind it. TRBV21-1 is deemed a pseudogene. This CDR3 has 12 residues. The chain's CDR3 is CASSRGQGSAFF. The CDR3 DNA follows: TGTGCCAGCAGCAGGGGGCAGGGATCGGCTTTCTTT.

The V call is TRBV11-2, the J call TRBJ2-1; 7 bases fit TRBD2. The germline gives CDR1 SGHAT, CDR2 FQNNGV. With 3 bases clipped from V and 8 bases from J, the junction kept 7 bases outside the gene matches. This CDR3 comprises 14 residues. The CDR3 loop reads CASSFLGEGDEQFF. Here the CDR3 DNA reads TGTGCCAGCAGCTTTCTTGGGGAGGGCGATGAGCAGTTCTTC. Full variable domain (missing parts from reference TRBV11-2 and TRBJ2-1): EAGVAQSPRYKIIEKRQSVAFWCNPISGHATLYWYQQILGQGPKLLIQFQNNGVVDDSQLPKDRFSAERLKGVDSTLKIQPAKLEDSAVYLCASSFLGEGDEQFFGPGTRLTVL.

The chain couples TRBV7-2 to TRBJ2-1, with 11 bases that match TRBD1. The ends lost 5 bases at V and 5 bases at J; junction bases unmatched: 8. The germline V gene has CDR1 SGHTA and CDR2 FQGNSA. The CDR3 covers 16 residues. CDR3 sequence reads: CASSARTGGAHNEQFF. DNA of the CDR3: TGTGCCAGCAGCGCCCGGACAGGGGGCGCCCACAATGAGCAGTTCTTC.

This clone occurred a few times. The sample contains more than one DNA sequence encoding this CDR3. The J gene is TRBJ1-5, the V gene TRBV4-1, with D possibly matching TRBD1 (5 bases). Trimming cost V 0 bases and J 4 bases, with 10 bases left between them. The length of the CDR3 is 15 residues. Germline V gene data show CDR1 as MGHRA and CDR2 as YSYEKL. The CDR3 region has the DNA TGCGCCAGCAGCCAAGATGGGGGGGAGAATCAGCCCCAGCATTTT. Amino acids: CASSQDGGENQPQHF.

The genes are TRBV5-1 and TRBJ2-5; a possible D gene is TRBD1 (5 bases). The CDR3 is 14 amino acids. The V gene lost 2 bases and the J gene lost 2 bases, with 10 bases spanning the gap. Germline loops: CDR1 SGHRS, CDR2 YFSETQ. CDR3 coding DNA: TGCGCCAGCAGCTTCAGGGCGTCACAAGAGACCCAGTACTTC. This codes for CASSFRASQETQYF.

This clone occurred a few times. The chain is built from TRBV24-1 and TRBJ2-2; TRBD1 might be the D (7 bases). The V end was cut by 7 bases, the J end by 6 bases, with 8 bases between. The CDR3 contains 12 residues. From germline, CDR1 is KGHDR and CDR2 SFDVKD. CDR3 coding DNA: TGTGCCACCAGCAGGGGGGCCGGGGAGCTGTTTTTT. Translating gives CATSRGAGELFF.

The chain is built from TRBV5-1 and TRBJ2-2, with TRBD1 matching 10 bases. The CDR3 extends over 17 amino acids. J lost 1 base, V lost 4 bases, and 7 bases had no gene match. Germline V gene sequence: CDR1 SGHRS, CDR2 YFSETQ. CDR3 bases: TGCGCCAGCAGCCTCGGACAGGGGGTTGGGAACACCGGGGAGCTGTTTTTT. Translated, it gives CASSLGQGVGNTGELFF. Together with reference TRBV5-1 and TRBJ2-2, the CDR3 gives the full variable domain: KAGVTQTPRYLIKTRGQQVTLSCSPISGHRSVSWYQQTPGQGLQFLFEYFSETQRNKGNFPGRFSGRQFSNSRSEMNVSTLELGDSALYLCASSLGQGVGNTGELFFGEGSRLTVL.

The chain is built from TRBV19 and TRBJ1-1; maybe TRBD1 (6 bases). This CDR3 contains 15 residues. The V gene's germline CDR1 is LNHDA and CDR2 SQIVND (reference sequence). V lost 5 bases to trimming and J lost 0 bases, with 13 bases between them. DNA for the CDR3: TGTGCCAGTAGTCCGTCGGACAGTTTGAACACTGAAGCTTTCTTT. It specifies CASSPSDSLNTEAFF.

The V gene is TRBV7-8, the J gene TRBJ2-7, with 10 bases lining up with TRBD2. The germline V gene encodes CDR1 SGHVS and CDR2 FQNEAQ. The CDR3 extends over 14 amino acids. V was pared by 8 bases and J by 0 bases, with 4 bases of the junction left unmatched. This chain's CDR3 is CASFTSGVSYEQYF. CDR3 nucleotide sequence: TGTGCCAGCTTCACTAGCGGGGTCTCCTACGAGCAGTACTTC.

The chain links TRBV30 to TRBJ1-3; 12 bases line up with TRBD1. Per the germline V gene, CDR1 is GTSNPN and CDR2 is SVGIG (reference sequence). V was pared by 3 bases and J by 3 bases, with 15 bases of the junction left unmatched. This CDR3 contains 19 residues. For the CDR3, the DNA is TGTGCCTGGAGCTTGTTAACCGGGACAGGGGGCGCTGGTGGAAACACCATATATTTT. It codes for CAWSLLTGTGGAGGNTIYF.

The CDR3 nucleotides read TGTGCCACCAGCAGAGAGGGACAGGACAATGAGCAGTTCTTC. It specifies CATSREGQDNEQFF. This chain links TRBV15 with TRBJ2-1; 8 positions match TRBD1. This CDR3 spans 14 amino acids. Germline V gene data show CDR1 as LNHNV and CDR2 as YYDKDF (reference sequence). The V and J ends lost 0 bases and 5 bases, in that order; junction bases with no gene match: 0. The full variable domain, its missing parts supplied by reference TRBV15 and TRBJ2-1, is DAMVIQNPRYQVTQFGKPVTLSCSQTLNHNVMYWYQQKSSQAPKLLFHYYDKDFNNEADTPDNFQSRRPNTSFCFLDIRSPGLGDTAMYLCATSREGQDNEQFFGPGTRLTVL.

This clone appeared once. The CDR3 coding sequence is TGTGCCAGCAGCTTAGTATCCGGCACAGATACGCAGTATTTT. Its translation: CASSLVSGTDTQYF. The chain carries TRBV7-8 and TRBJ2-3; unclear D gene. Germline loops: CDR1 SGHVS, CDR2 FQNEAQ. V gave up 1 base and J gave up 1 base, with 6 bases separating them. This CDR3 region has 14 residues.

The rearrangement joins TRBV6-5 to TRBJ2-7; maybe TRBD1 (5 bases). Deletions cut 10 bases from V and 5 bases from J, with 18 bases between. The germline V gene has CDR1 MNHEY and CDR2 SVGAGI. The length of the CDR3 is 13 residues. The CDR3 loop is CATKSQGVHEQYF. As DNA, the CDR3 is TGTGCCACCAAAAGTCAGGGTGTCCACGAGCAGTACTTC.

This chain uses TRBV15 with TRBJ1-4; D may be TRBD1 (5 bases). The CDR3 is made up of 15 amino acids. V lost 0 bases and J 7 bases, leaving 12 bases between the germline ends. Germline V gene sequence: CDR1 LNHNV, CDR2 YYDKDF (reference sequence). CDR3 sequence: CATSRDLGGGEKLFF. The DNA of the CDR3 is TGTGCCACCAGCAGAGATTTGGGGGGTGGTGAAAAACTGTTTTTT.

This chain links TRBV3-1 (or the pseudogene TRBV3-2) with TRBJ1-6; TRBD1 agrees at 7 bases. The ends lost 2 bases at V and 2 bases at J; junction bases unmatched: 0. This CDR3 contains 15 residues. Germline V lookup: CDR1 LGHDT, CDR2 YNNKEL (reference sequence). CDR3 sequence reads: CASSQQGAYNSPLHF. The CDR3 region has the DNA TGTGCCAGCAGCCAACAGGGGGCCTATAATTCACCCCTCCACTTT.

J is TRBJ1-3 and V is TRBV6-5, with 7 bases that match TRBD1. Germline V gene lookup returns CDR1 MNHEY and CDR2 SVGAGI. V shed 0 bases and J 3 bases; nucleotides not matched to a gene: 2. The CDR3 totals 15 residues. The CDR3: CASSYSYRGGNTIYF. The CDR3 DNA is TGTGCCAGCAGTTACTCCTACAGGGGTGGAAACACCATATATTTT.

The CDR3 region has the DNA TGTGCCAGCAGTTATCGGGGAGATACGCAGTATTTT. This sequence encodes CASSYRGDTQYF. The chain combines TRBV12-3 or TRBV12-4 with TRBJ2-3; tentatively, D is TRBD2 (5 bases). CDR3 length: 12 amino acids. The V and J ends lost 4 bases and 5 bases respectively, with 7 bases between them.

The chain carries TRBV11-3 and TRBJ1-4, with 8 nucleotides matching TRBD1. Losses at the gene ends were 8 bases for V and 3 bases for J; bases not matched to a gene: 2. CDR1 and CDR2 (germline): SGHNT, YENEEA. This CDR3 has 13 residues. The chain's CDR3 is CASRDRSNEKLFF. The CDR3 bases are TGTGCCAGCCGGGACAGGTCTAATGAAAAACTGTTTTTT.

This chain uses TRBV5-1 with TRBJ2-3, with 10 bases lining up with TRBD1. This CDR3 comprises 16 residues. Germline CDR1 is SGHRS and CDR2 is YFSETQ. Trimming at V came to 0 bases and at J to 1 base, leaving 2 bases not matched to a gene. The CDR3 sequence: CASSLAGTGGTDTQYF. CDR3 in DNA: TGCGCCAGCAGCTTGGCCGGGACAGGGGGCACAGATACGCAGTATTTT.

The genes are TRBV10-1 and TRBJ2-7; perhaps TRBD2 as D (6 bases). Trimming took 3 bases from V and 2 from J, leaving 14 bases between them. This CDR3 contains 15 residues. Germline V lookup: CDR1 WNHNN, CDR2 SYGVQD (reference sequence). DNA for the CDR3: TGCGCCAGCAGTGAAGGTGTAGCGGCTACCTACGAGCAGTACTTC. It encodes CASSEGVAATYEQYF.